This record covers a single T cell receptor beta chain. It lacks a known antigen. The sample holds no much larger clone one base away, and base qualities are not on file. The trial excluded patients who had a history of autoimmune disease or who were on systemic immunosuppression. Peripheral blood for TCR sequencing was collected from all dose cohorts at baseline, on cycle 4 day 1, and on cycle 7 day 1. Samples were obtained from an open-label, multicenter, first-in-human phase I dose-escalation trial of ivuxolimab. The trial enrolled adults with locally advanced or metastatic head and neck squamous cell, hepatocellular, melanoma or renal cell carcinoma. Before TCR sequencing, CD4+ T cells and CD8+ T cells from peripheral blood were sorted into separate populations. For sequencing of the TCRbeta CDR3 region, genomic DNA was extracted from the sorted cells. The immunoSEQ Assay was used to sequence the TCRbeta CDR3 regions. This immuneACCESS table, as held by TCRdb, lists in-frame sequences with V and J called but not all clones. Of the missing ones, under half trace to an unresolved V gene in checked studies; the others have no known cause. The sample has about 20,000 clones on record, around nine tenths of them singletons. The leading ten clones occupy more than 55% of the sample.

The data stem from a study of OX40 agonist ivuxolimab in advanced cancers. As for the study more broadly: Ivuxolimab was an agonistic, fully human IgG2 monoclonal antibody directed against OX40 (CD134), a costimulatory receptor. Intravenous ivuxolimab was administered to patients every 2 weeks at six dose levels: 0.01, 0.1, 0.3, 1.5, 3 and 10 mg/kg. Among the roughly 50 dose-escalation patients, roughly 20 had hepatocellular carcinoma, roughly 15 melanoma, 9 renal cell carcinoma and 9 head and neck cancer. In the dose-escalation cohort, approximately 80% of patients were male, and the mean age was 60 years with a range of roughly 20 to 79. Patients were allowed to have had prior anti-PD-1, anti-PD-L1 or anti-CTLA-4 therapy, and less than 45% of the dose-escalation patients had previously received checkpoint inhibitors. Partial responses occurred in three dose-escalation patients, of whom one had hepatocellular carcinoma and two had cutaneous melanoma. Peripheral TCRbeta sequencing aimed to test whether ivuxolimab altered TCR sequence diversity and caused clonal T-cell expansion. The paper reports the monotherapy dose-escalation portion (N of about 50 patients) of the phase I ivuxolimab trial. Summary of the overall study and its limitations: Clonal expansion of both CD4+ and CD8+ blood T cells was observed from baseline to week 6 at doses 0.1 to 3.0 mg/kg. The antigen specificity of the clonally expanded peripheral T cells was not determined. In partial responders in the 0.1-3.0 mg/kg groups, normalized peripheral clonal expansion was found to be among the lowest, especially among CD8+ T cells. After ivuxolimab, more expanded clones were found on average in CD8+ T cells than in CD4+ T cells. Low levels of normalized T-cell clonal expansion were also seen in some patients who did not respond.

Trimming at the junction amounts to 5 bases on V and 9 bases on J, and the germline ends lie 12 bases apart. From its cysteine to its phenylalanine, the CDR3 spans 12 amino acids. Just CDR3 DNA is preserved here, 36 bases in frame from base 1. CDR1 and CDR2, looked up from the germline V gene (reference sequence), are SGHAT and FQDESV. The sequence derives from an adult with an advanced solid tumor such as melanoma, head and neck, liver or kidney cancer. Rearrangement joined TRBV11-1 to TRBJ2-3; TRBD1 is possibly the D segment (6 matching bases). Sequencing was performed on CD4+ or CD8+ T cells sorted from blood, taken in a trial of the OX40 agonist ivuxolimab. This receptor has the CDR3 CASSPQGSTQYF. The DNA sequence follows: TGTGCCAGCAGCCCACAGGGTTCGACGCAGTATTTT.